This T cell receptor (beta chain) was found in a study of T-cell memory formation after mild COVID-19. The CDR3 loop spans 13 amino acids. The V gene lost 6 bases and the J gene lost 6 bases, with 14 bases spanning the gap. This clonotype was detected a few times. The authors produced TCR alpha and TCR beta cDNA libraries with sample barcodes and UMIs by 5'RACE using constant-segment primers. TCRdb analysed the 5' RACE reads with MiXCR anew, one entry per CDR3 protein. The sample includes under 600,000 distinct CDR3 sequences, roughly 22% of them seen just once. This chain links TRBV12-3 or TRBV12-4 with TRBJ1-2; perhaps TRBD1 as D (6 bases). Sequencing input: PBMCs or a T cell subset sorted from them (not recorded which). This clonotype was sampled from an adult woman who had mild COVID-19 (a few samples of this study predate the infection). Cell type and time point are not known. The CDR3 region has the DNA TGTGCCAGCAGCCGGCAGGGGATCAATGGCTACACCTTC. This gives the protein CASSRQGINGYTF.